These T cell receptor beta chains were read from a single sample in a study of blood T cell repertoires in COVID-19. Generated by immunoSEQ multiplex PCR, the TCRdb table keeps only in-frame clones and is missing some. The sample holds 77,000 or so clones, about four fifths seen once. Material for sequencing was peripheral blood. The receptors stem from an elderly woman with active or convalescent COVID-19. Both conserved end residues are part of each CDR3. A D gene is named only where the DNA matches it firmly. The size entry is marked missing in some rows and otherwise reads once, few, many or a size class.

cdr3_aa: CASSHGLATDNEQFF
cdr3_nt: TGTGCCAGCAGCCACGGACTAGCCACAGACAATGAGCAGTTCTTC
clone_size: few
d_call: TRBD2
v_call: TRBV5-4
j_call: TRBJ2-1

cdr3_aa: CASSPRTGEVDSPLHF
cdr3_nt: TGTGCCAGCAGTCCCAGGACAGGGGAGGTGGATTCACCCCTCCACTTT
clone_size: -
d_call: TRBD1
v_call: TRBV27
j_call: TRBJ1-6

cdr3_aa: CASSSRGFNSPLHF
cdr3_nt: TGTGCCAGCAGCTCACGGGGTTTTAATTCACCCCTCCACTTT
clone_size: -
d_call: -
v_call: TRBV9
j_call: TRBJ1-6

cdr3_aa: CASSYGPQSGKRGYTF
cdr3_nt: TGTGCCAGCAGTTACGGGCCCCAATCAGGGAAAAGGGGCTACACCTTC
clone_size: -
d_call: -
v_call: TRBV6-5
j_call: TRBJ1-2

cdr3_aa: CASSPGLEVNEQFF
cdr3_nt: TGTGCCAGCAGCCCGGGACTAGAAGTCAATGAGCAGTTCTTC
clone_size: -
d_call: TRBD2
v_call: TRBV7-9
j_call: TRBJ2-1

cdr3_aa: CASQGLAGDYNEQFF
cdr3_nt: TGTGCCAGCCAAGGACTAGCGGGGGACTACAATGAGCAGTTCTTC
clone_size: -
d_call: TRBD2
v_call: TRBV5-5
j_call: TRBJ2-1

cdr3_aa: CASSTGQGPTYEQYF
cdr3_nt: TGTGCCAGCAGCACGGGACAGGGCCCTACCTACGAGCAGTACTTC
clone_size: -
d_call: TRBD1
v_call: TRBV11-3
j_call: TRBJ2-7

cdr3_aa: CASSLDRDNEQFF
cdr3_nt: TGTGCCAGCAGCTTAGATCGGGACAATGAGCAGTTCTTC
clone_size: few
d_call: -
v_call: TRBV11-2
j_call: TRBJ2-1

cdr3_aa: CASSRAGYQPQHF
cdr3_nt: TGTGCCAGCAGTCGGGCAGGGTATCAGCCCCAGCATTTT
clone_size: once
d_call: -
v_call: TRBV2
j_call: TRBJ1-5

cdr3_aa: CASSPASYGYTF
cdr3_nt: TGTGCCAGCAGCCCAGCGTCCTATGGCTACACCTTC
clone_size: -
d_call: -
v_call: TRBV6-6
j_call: TRBJ1-2

cdr3_aa: CASSFGPEGTEAFF
cdr3_nt: TGTGCCAGCAGTTTTGGGCCCGAGGGCACTGAAGCTTTCTTT
clone_size: many
d_call: -
v_call: TRBV27
j_call: TRBJ1-1

cdr3_aa: CASSTPGGEKNTIYF
cdr3_nt: TGTGCCAGTAGTACACCAGGGGGCGAAAAAAACACCATATATTTT
clone_size: few
d_call: TRBD1
v_call: TRBV19
j_call: TRBJ1-3

cdr3_aa: CASSYSGGAWRETQYF
cdr3_nt: TGTGCCAGCAGTTACAGCGGGGGGGCTTGGCGGGAGACCCAGTACTTC
clone_size: -
d_call: TRBD2
v_call: TRBV6-2/TRBV6-3
j_call: TRBJ2-5

cdr3_aa: CASSQDIAGGLTDTQYF
cdr3_nt: TGCGCCAGCAGCCAAGATATAGCGGGGGGCCTCACAGATACGCAGTATTTT
clone_size: -
d_call: TRBD2
v_call: TRBV4-3
j_call: TRBJ2-3

cdr3_aa: CASSALPLSGGGLVDTGELFF
cdr3_nt: TGCGCCAGCAGCGCCCTCCCCCTTAGCGGGGGGGGTCTTGTCGACACCGGGGAGCTGTTTTTT
clone_size: -
d_call: TRBD2
v_call: TRBV5-1
j_call: TRBJ2-2

cdr3_aa: CASIEGSNQPQHF
cdr3_nt: TGTGCCAGCATTGAGGGTAGCAATCAGCCCCAGCATTTT
clone_size: few
d_call: -
v_call: TRBV28
j_call: TRBJ1-5

cdr3_aa: CAILETGHETQYF
cdr3_nt: TGCGCCATATTAGAGACAGGGCACGAGACCCAGTACTTC
clone_size: -
d_call: TRBD1
v_call: TRBV10-1
j_call: TRBJ2-5

cdr3_aa: CASSLSGSSYNEQFF
cdr3_nt: TGTGCCAGCAGTTTGAGCGGGAGCTCCTACAATGAGCAGTTCTTC
clone_size: -
d_call: TRBD2
v_call: TRBV7-2
j_call: TRBJ2-1

cdr3_aa: CAISTTDTQYF
cdr3_nt: TGTGCCATCAGTACTACAGATACGCAGTATTTT
clone_size: -
d_call: -
v_call: TRBV10-3
j_call: TRBJ2-3

cdr3_aa: CASSHRLDSVSYGYTF
cdr3_nt: TGCGCCAGCAGCCATCGCCTCGACAGCGTTTCCTATGGCTACACCTTC
clone_size: -
d_call: -
v_call: TRBV4-3
j_call: TRBJ1-2

cdr3_aa: CASSPRRSTSGEIGGELFF
cdr3_nt: TGTGCCAGCAGCCCGCGCCGCTCGACTAGCGGGGAAATCGGCGGGGAGCTGTTTTTT
clone_size: -
d_call: TRBD2
v_call: TRBV3-1/TRBV3-2
j_call: TRBJ2-2

cdr3_aa: CSVQTGGPRVYEQYF
cdr3_nt: TGCAGCGTCCAGACAGGGGGCCCGAGGGTCTACGAGCAGTACTTC
clone_size: -
d_call: TRBD1
v_call: TRBV29-1
j_call: TRBJ2-7

cdr3_aa: CAISPGTGTEKLFF
cdr3_nt: TGTGCCATCAGCCCCGGTACAGGGACAGAGAAGCTGTTTTTT
clone_size: -
d_call: TRBD1
v_call: TRBV10-3
j_call: TRBJ2-2

cdr3_aa: CASAAGGVETQYF
cdr3_nt: TGTGCTTCCGCGGCAGGGGGCGTAGAGACCCAGTACTTC
clone_size: -
d_call: TRBD1
v_call: TRBV27
j_call: TRBJ2-5

cdr3_aa: CASSLVTGSNQPQHF
cdr3_nt: TGTGCCAGCAGCTTAGTTACAGGGAGCAATCAGCCCCAGCATTTT
clone_size: few
d_call: -
v_call: TRBV7-2
j_call: TRBJ1-5

cdr3_aa: CASSQEGQGDTEAFF
cdr3_nt: TGTGCCAGCAGCCAAGAGGGACAGGGGGACACTGAAGCTTTCTTT
clone_size: -
d_call: TRBD1
v_call: TRBV3-1/TRBV3-2
j_call: TRBJ1-1

cdr3_aa: CASSYSSGINYGYTF
cdr3_nt: TGTGCCAGCAGTTACTCTTCGGGGATTAACTATGGCTACACCTTC
clone_size: -
d_call: -
v_call: TRBV6-5
j_call: TRBJ1-2

cdr3_aa: CASSPSGDGTDTQYF
cdr3_nt: TGTGCCAGCAGCCCCTCGGGTGACGGCACAGATACGCAGTATTTT
clone_size: -
d_call: -
v_call: TRBV13
j_call: TRBJ2-3

cdr3_aa: CASSAAGWYTQYF
cdr3_nt: TGTGCCAGCAGCGCGGCAGGGTGGTATACGCAGTATTTT
clone_size: -
d_call: -
v_call: TRBV11-2
j_call: TRBJ2-3

cdr3_aa: CASSLTSGVYNEQFF
cdr3_nt: TGTGCCAGCAGTCTTACTAGCGGGGTCTACAATGAGCAGTTCTTC
clone_size: -
d_call: TRBD2
v_call: TRBV11-3
j_call: TRBJ2-1

cdr3_aa: CASSFGDSPPYEQYF
cdr3_nt: TGCGCCAGCAGCTTCGGGGACAGTCCGCCCTACGAGCAGTACTTC
clone_size: few
d_call: TRBD1
v_call: TRBV5-1
j_call: TRBJ2-7